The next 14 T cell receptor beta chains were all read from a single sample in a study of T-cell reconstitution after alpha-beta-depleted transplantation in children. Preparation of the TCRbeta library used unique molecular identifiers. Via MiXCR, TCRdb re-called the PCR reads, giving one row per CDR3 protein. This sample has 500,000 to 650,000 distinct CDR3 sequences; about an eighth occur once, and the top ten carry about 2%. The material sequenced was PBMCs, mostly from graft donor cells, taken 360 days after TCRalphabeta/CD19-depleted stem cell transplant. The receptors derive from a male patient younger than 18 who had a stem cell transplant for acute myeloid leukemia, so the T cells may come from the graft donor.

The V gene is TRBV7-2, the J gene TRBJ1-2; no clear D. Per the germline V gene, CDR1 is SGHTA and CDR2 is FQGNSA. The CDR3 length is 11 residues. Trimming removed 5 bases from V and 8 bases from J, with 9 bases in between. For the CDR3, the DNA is TGTGCCAGCAGCCCGTGGGAGGGCTACACCTTC. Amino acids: CASSPWEGYTF.

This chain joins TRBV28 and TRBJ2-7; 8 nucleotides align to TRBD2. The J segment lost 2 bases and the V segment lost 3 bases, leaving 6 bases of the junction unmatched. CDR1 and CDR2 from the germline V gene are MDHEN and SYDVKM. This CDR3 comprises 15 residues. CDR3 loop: CASSFFTSGPYEQYF. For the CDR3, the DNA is TGTGCCAGCAGTTTTTTTACTAGCGGTCCCTACGAGCAGTACTTC.

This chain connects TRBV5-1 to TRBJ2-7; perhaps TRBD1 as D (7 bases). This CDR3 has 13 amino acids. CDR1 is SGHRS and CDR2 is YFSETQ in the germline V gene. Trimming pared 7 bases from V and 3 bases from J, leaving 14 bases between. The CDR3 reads CASCAGQCYEQYF. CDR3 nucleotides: TGCGCCAGCTGCGCGGGACAGTGCTACGAGCAGTACTTC.

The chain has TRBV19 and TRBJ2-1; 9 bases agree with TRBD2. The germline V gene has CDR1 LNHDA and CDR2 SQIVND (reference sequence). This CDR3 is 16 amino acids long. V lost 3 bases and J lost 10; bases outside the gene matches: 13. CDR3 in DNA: TGTGCCAGTAGTATTGGGTTGCGCGGGAGGGGGTGGGAGCAGTTCTTC. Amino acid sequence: CASSIGLRGRGWEQFF.

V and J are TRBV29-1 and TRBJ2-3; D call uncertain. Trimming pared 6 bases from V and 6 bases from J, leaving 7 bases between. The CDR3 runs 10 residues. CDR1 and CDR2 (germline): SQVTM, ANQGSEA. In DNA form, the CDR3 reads TGCAGCGTCATTGTGGATACGCAGTATTTT. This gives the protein CSVIVDTQYF.

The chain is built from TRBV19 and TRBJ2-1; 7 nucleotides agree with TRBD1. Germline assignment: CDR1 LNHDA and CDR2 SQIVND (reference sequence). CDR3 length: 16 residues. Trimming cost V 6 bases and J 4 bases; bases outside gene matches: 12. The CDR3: CASSNRGRQRYNEQFF. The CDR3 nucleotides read TGTGCCAGTAGCAACAGGGGCCGCCAGAGGTACAATGAGCAGTTCTTC.

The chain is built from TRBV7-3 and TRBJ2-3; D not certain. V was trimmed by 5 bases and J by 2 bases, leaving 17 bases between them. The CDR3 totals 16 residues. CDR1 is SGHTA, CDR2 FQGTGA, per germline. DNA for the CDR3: TGTGCCAGCAGCCCCAGACTTTCCACGTACACAGATACGCAGTATTTT. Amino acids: CASSPRLSTYTDTQYF.

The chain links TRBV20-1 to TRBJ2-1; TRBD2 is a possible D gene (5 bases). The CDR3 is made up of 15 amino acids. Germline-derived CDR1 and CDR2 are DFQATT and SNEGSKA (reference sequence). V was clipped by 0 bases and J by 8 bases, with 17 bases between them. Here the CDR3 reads CSARDLPGLEHEQFF. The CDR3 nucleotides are TGCAGTGCTAGAGATTTGCCGGGATTAGAACATGAGCAGTTCTTC.

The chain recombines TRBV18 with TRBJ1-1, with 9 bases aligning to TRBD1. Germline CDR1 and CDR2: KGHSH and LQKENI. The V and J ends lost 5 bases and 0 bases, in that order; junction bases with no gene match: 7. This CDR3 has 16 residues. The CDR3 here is CASSSRTGAMNTEAFF. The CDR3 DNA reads TGTGCCAGCTCATCCCGGACAGGGGCCATGAACACTGAAGCTTTCTTT.

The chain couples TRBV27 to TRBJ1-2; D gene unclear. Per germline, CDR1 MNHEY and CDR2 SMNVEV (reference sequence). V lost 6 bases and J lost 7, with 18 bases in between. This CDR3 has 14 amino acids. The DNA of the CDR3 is TGTGCCAGCAGCCTCCTTACGAATACGGGTGGCTACACCTTC. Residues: CASSLLTNTGGYTF.

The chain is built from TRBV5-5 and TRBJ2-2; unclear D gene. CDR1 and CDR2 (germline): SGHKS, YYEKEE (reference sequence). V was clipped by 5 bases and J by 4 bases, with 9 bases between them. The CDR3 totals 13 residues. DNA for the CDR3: TGTGCCAGCAGTACCGTCCCCACCGGGGAGCTGTTTTTT. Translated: CASSTVPTGELFF.

CDR3 nucleotides: TGTGCCAGCACCGCGGTCTCGAACACCGGGGAGCTGTTTTTT. It specifies CASTAVSNTGELFF. This chain connects TRBV6-2 or TRBV6-3 to TRBJ2-2, with D unclear. Germline CDR1 and CDR2: MNHEY and SVGEGT. V was shortened by 7 bases and J by 0 bases, with 9 bases between the two germline ends. The CDR3 extends over 14 amino acids.

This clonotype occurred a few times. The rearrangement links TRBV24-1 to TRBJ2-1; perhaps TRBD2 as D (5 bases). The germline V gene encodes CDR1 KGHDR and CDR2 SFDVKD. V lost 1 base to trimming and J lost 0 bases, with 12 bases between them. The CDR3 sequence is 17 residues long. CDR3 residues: CATSDLGGPSSYNEQFF. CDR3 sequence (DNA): TGTGCCACCAGTGATTTAGGCGGGCCAAGCTCCTACAATGAGCAGTTCTTC.

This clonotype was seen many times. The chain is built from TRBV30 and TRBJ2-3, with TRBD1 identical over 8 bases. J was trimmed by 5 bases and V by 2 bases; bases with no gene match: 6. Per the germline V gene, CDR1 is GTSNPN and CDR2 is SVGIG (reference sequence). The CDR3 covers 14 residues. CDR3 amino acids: CAWSPTGAGDTQYF. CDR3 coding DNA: TGTGCCTGGAGTCCGACAGGGGCCGGAGATACGCAGTATTTT.